This T cell receptor (beta chain) is drawn from a study of a mutant IDH1 vaccine in newly diagnosed glioma (dated by TCRdb to the early 2020s). In terms of the full investigation: Of the approximately 30 treated patients, 62.5% were male and about 40% were female, and a mean age of around 40 years was recorded. Before enrollment, most patients had been given radiochemotherapy with temozolomide as standard therapy, while the rest had received either radiotherapy alone or temozolomide alone. Peripheral blood samples were drawn at six visits, namely V03 (baseline), V05, V07, V10, V12 and V13. For exploratory analyses, about two dozen treated patients had longitudinal TCRB deep sequencing done wherever samples were available. Here is what the overall study found, with its caveats: Selection of PBMC samples for TCRB deep sequencing was based on availability. The authors stated that sample limitations prevented analyses of patient blood samples from being reproduced. Immune responses induced by the vaccine were seen in over 80% of patients across multiple MHC alleles. Pseudoprogression seemed to be unrelated to changes in the top peripheral T cell clonotypes found by TCRB sequencing.

The library was made by the immunoSEQ multiplex PCR assay. Rearranged TCR beta chain sequences were amplified with the hsTCRB Kit following the manufacturer's protocol. Sequencing of TCRB libraries was carried out on an Illumina MiSeq. Under the source paper's analysis protocol: The kit vendor's proprietary platform handled demultiplexing, trimming and gene mapping. Not all clones reach the TCRdb copy of this immuneACCESS table, which keeps in-frame sequences only. Checked studies attribute under half of the gap to unresolved V genes and leave the rest unexplained. D and trimming come from the DNA, and the V and J calls and clone size come from that table. The sample data list 15,000 or so clones, and 80% of these were observed just once. The ten largest make up 10% of the sample. CDR1 and CDR2 (ENHRY, SYGVKD) derive from the germline V gene. Its CDR3 holds 16 amino acids, cysteine through phenylalanine. The read is trimmed to its CDR3 DNA, 48 bases read in frame from base 1. Unmatched junction bases come to 8, with V trimmed by 0 bases and J by 7 bases.

In light of the paper, this sample's time point label describes: baseline, week 1 (first vaccination visit). Sample treatment or condition, as interpreted from the label and publication: pre-vaccination baseline after standard-of-care therapy. Newly diagnosed WHO grade 3 or 4 IDH1-mutant astrocytomas showing loss of nuclear ATRX were present in the donors. The samples were drawn from NOA16, a multicentre, single-arm, open-label phase I trial in Germany that tested a mutant IDH1 peptide vaccine in humans for the first time. Blood drawn at visit V03 was used as the baseline sample for immunogenicity testing. Genomic DNA for TCRB sequencing was extracted from EDTA blood using the DNeasy Blood and Tissue Kit. For this clone: Its binding antigen is unknown. Per-base qualities were not stored, and no clone one base away is much larger.

The source of this sequence is a man in his forties with glioma. Recombination connected TRBV10-3 to TRBJ2-1; a stretch of 8 junction bases matches TRBD2. The sample in question was PBMCs, obtained from a glioma patient treated with radiotherapy, temozolomide or both. The CDR3 corresponds to CAISESGSGIGNEQFF. The bases are TGTGCCATCAGTGAGTCGGGTAGCGGGATTGGAAATGAGCAGTTCTTC.